This entry lists 25 T cell receptor beta chains sequenced from one sample in a study of T cell changes during pregnancy in multiple sclerosis. The data were produced by immunoSEQ multiplex PCR, yet TCRdb's version contains in-frame clones alone and is incomplete. Seen here are about 38,000 clones, around 92% observed once, and the top ten hold around 10%. The material sequenced was CD8+ T cells from peripheral blood mononuclear cells, taken after pregnancy. The origin of the receptors is a female donor with multiple sclerosis, enrolled in a pregnancy study.

The CDR3 DNA follows: TGTGCCAGCAGCCAGGGCGGGGACCCTGGCTACACCTTC. Amino acid sequence: CASSQGGDPGYTF. This chain joins TRBV7-9 and TRBJ1-2; perhaps TRBD1 as D (5 bases). V lost 5 bases and J lost 7, with 14 bases in between. Germline V gene data show CDR1 as SEHNR and CDR2 as FQNEAQ (reference sequence). The CDR3 runs 13 residues.

On this clone itself: Other DNA sequences of this sample code for an identical CDR3. The J gene is TRBJ1-1, the V gene TRBV5-6, with a weak D call TRBD1 (5 bases). The CDR3 totals 14 residues. Germline assignment: CDR1 SGHDT and CDR2 YYEEEE. Trimming stripped 2 bases from V and 1 base from J, with 9 bases between. The CDR3 reads CASSLGGGNTEAFF. The CDR3 nucleotides read TGTGCCAGCAGCTTAGGCGGGGGGAACACTGAAGCTTTCTTT.

The CDR3 spells CASSLPQGSGELFF. The CDR3 DNA follows: TGTGCCAGCAGCTTGCCCCAGGGTAGCGGGGAGCTGTTTTTT. The chain joins TRBV7-9 to TRBJ2-2; tentative D call: TRBD1 (5 bases). This CDR3 region has 14 residues. Germline-derived CDR1 and CDR2 are SEHNR and FQNEAQ (reference sequence). V was trimmed by 3 bases and J by 7 bases, leaving 12 bases between them.

This chain uses TRBV4-2 with TRBJ2-7, with 12 bases aligning to TRBD2. Germline CDR1 LGHNA, CDR2 YNFKEQ. The CDR3 is 16 amino acids. V lost 3 bases and J lost 4; bases outside the gene matches: 7. The CDR3 here is CASSHETSGRSYEQYF. The CDR3 nucleotides are TGTGCCAGCAGCCATGAAACTAGCGGGAGGTCTTACGAGCAGTACTTC.

The chain has TRBV10-3 and TRBJ2-3; 7 bases map to TRBD1. This CDR3 contains 16 residues. J gave up 2 bases and V 4 bases, and 9 bases lay outside the gene matches. Germline V gene lookup returns CDR1 ENHRY and CDR2 SYGVKD. This chain's CDR3 is CAISGSRDRVTDTQYF. Here the CDR3 DNA reads TGTGCCATCAGTGGGTCCCGGGACAGAGTCACAGATACGCAGTATTTT.

This rearrangement joins TRBV6-6 to TRBJ1-6; TRBD1 might be the D (5 bases). Between the trimmed V and J ends, which lost 0 bases and 10 bases, there was a span of 7 bases. This CDR3 is built from 13 residues. In germline, CDR1 is MNHNY, CDR2 SVGAGI (reference sequence). The CDR3 loop reads CASSYSKGSPLHF. In DNA form, the CDR3 reads TGTGCCAGCAGTTACTCGAAGGGGTCACCCCTCCACTTT.

This sequence joins TRBV5-1 and TRBJ2-3, with D unresolved. CDR1 SGHRS and CDR2 YFSETQ come from the germline V gene. With 0 bases removed from V and 2 bases from J, the gap between germline ends came to 10 bases. There are 15 residues in the CDR3. The CDR3 loop reads CASSLEGVPTDTQYF. The CDR3 coding sequence is TGCGCCAGCAGCTTGGAAGGAGTACCCACAGATACGCAGTATTTT.

The genes are TRBV14 and TRBJ2-7, with 8 bases lining up with TRBD1. This CDR3 is built from 13 residues. Looked up from germline, CDR1 is SGHDN and CDR2 is FVKESK. V dropped 4 bases and J dropped 4; count of bases not matched to a gene: 3. The CDR3 region has the DNA TGTGCCAGCAGCCCACAGGGGGGTTACGAGCAGTACTTC. It codes for CASSPQGGYEQYF.

The CDR3 here is CASSLSEGADGYTF. The CDR3 DNA reads as TGTGCCAGCAGCTTATCGGAGGGGGCGGACGGCTACACCTTC. V gene TRBV7-9 combines with J gene TRBJ1-2, with 7 nucleotides matching TRBD1. Germline trimming cut 2 bases from V and 8 bases from J; bases unmatched to any gene: 8. From germline, CDR1 is SEHNR and CDR2 FQNEAQ (reference sequence). The CDR3 has 14 amino acids.

The J gene is TRBJ1-3, the V gene TRBV9; maybe TRBD1 (5 bases). This CDR3 comprises 14 residues. The germline CDR1 and CDR2 sequences are SGDLS and YYNGEE. V was clipped by 2 bases and J by 2 bases, with 8 bases between them. For the CDR3, the DNA is TGTGCCAGCAGCGTCGGGGGGGCTGGAAACACCATATATTTT. It codes for CASSVGGAGNTIYF.

The chain has TRBV7-9 and TRBJ2-7, with 7 bases matching TRBD1. This CDR3 comprises 14 residues. Germline CDR1 SEHNR, CDR2 FQNEAQ (reference sequence). Trimming at V came to 3 bases and at J to 2 bases, leaving 4 bases not matched to a gene. CDR3 sequence: CASSLRDRTYEQYF. The CDR3 coding sequence is TGTGCCAGCAGCTTGAGGGACAGAACCTACGAGCAGTACTTC.

The V and J genes are TRBV5-1 and TRBJ2-5, with 10 nucleotides matching TRBD1. Trimming cost V 4 bases and J 3 bases; bases outside gene matches: 9. CDR3 length: 16 residues. Germline lookup yields CDR1 SGHRS and CDR2 YFSETQ. CDR3 coding DNA: TGCGCCAGCAGCCTCCCCTCCGGGACAGGGGAAGAGACCCAGTACTTC. The encoded protein is CASSLPSGTGEETQYF. Combining the CDR3 with reference TRBV5-1 and TRBJ2-5 gives the whole variable domain KAGVTQTPRYLIKTRGQQVTLSCSPISGHRSVSWYQQTPGQGLQFLFEYFSETQRNKGNFPGRFSGRQFSNSRSEMNVSTLELGDSALYLCASSLPSGTGEETQYFGPGTRLLVL.

This chain links TRBV9 with TRBJ1-2, with TRBD1 matching over 8 bases. V dropped 3 bases and J dropped 3; count of bases not matched to a gene: 10. CDR1 is SGDLS, CDR2 YYNGEE, per germline. This CDR3 has 16 residues. The CDR3 DNA follows: TGTGCCAGCAGCGGGCGGGACAGGAGATTTGACTATGGCTACACCTTC. Translation gives CASSGRDRRFDYGYTF.

This chain connects TRBV4-2 to TRBJ1-4; D is ambiguous. This CDR3 has 14 amino acids. Per the germline V gene, CDR1 is LGHNA and CDR2 is YNFKEQ. The V end was cut by 0 bases, the J end by 8 bases, with 10 bases between. The CDR3 region has the DNA TGTGCCAGCAGCCAAGAGAGGTTAAAGGAAAAACTGTTTTTT. This codes for CASSQERLKEKLFF.

The chain combines TRBV28 with TRBJ1-4, with D perhaps matching TRBD1 (6 bases). V was trimmed by 1 base and J by 7 bases, leaving 10 bases between them. This CDR3 region has 14 residues. CDR1 MDHEN and CDR2 SYDVKM come from the germline V gene. CDR3: CASSLLVDSEKLFF. DNA for the CDR3: TGTGCCAGCAGTTTATTGGTGGACAGTGAAAAACTGTTTTTT.

The rearrangement uses TRBV5-4 and TRBJ1-3, with D perhaps TRBD1 (5 bases). Germline CDR1 SGHNT, CDR2 YYREEE (reference sequence). This CDR3 is 16 amino acids long. V lost 0 bases and J 1 base, leaving 11 bases between the germline ends. This CDR3 is CASSLVQGASGNTIYF. The CDR3 coding sequence is TGTGCCAGCAGCTTGGTGCAGGGCGCGTCTGGAAACACCATATATTTT.

The rearrangement joins TRBV27 to TRBJ2-6; the match to TRBD1 covers 10 bases. Germline CDR1 reads MNHEY; CDR2 reads SMNVEV (reference sequence). Trimming took 4 bases from V and 0 from J; bases not matched to a gene: 6. CDR3 length equals 18 residues. CDR3 amino acids: CASSSGTGVYSGANVLTF. In DNA, the CDR3 is TGTGCCAGCAGTTCCGGGACAGGGGTCTACTCTGGGGCCAACGTCCTGACTTTC.

The rearrangement joins TRBV28 to TRBJ1-4; 10 bases map to TRBD1. The CDR3 is 18 residues long. The V and J ends lost 5 bases and 4 bases, in that order; junction bases with no gene match: 13. CDR1 is MDHEN and CDR2 is SYDVKM in the germline V gene. DNA for the CDR3: TGTGCCAGCAGTCCCGGGGGCTCCGGGACAGGGGTTAATGAAAAACTGTTTTTT. Translating gives CASSPGGSGTGVNEKLFF.

V and J are TRBV10-2 and TRBJ2-2; D possibly corresponds to TRBD2 (5 bases). The CDR3 is made up of 12 amino acids. The V end lost 8 bases, the J end lost 5 bases, and 9 bases lay between the germline ends. CDR1 is WSHSY, CDR2 SAAADI, per germline. As DNA, the CDR3 is TGCGCCAGCCGGGCGGGTACCGGGGAGCTGTTTTTT. The encoded protein is CASRAGTGELFF.

This clone has only one observation. The chain has TRBV10-1 and TRBJ2-3; 9 positions match TRBD2. Germline values: CDR1 WNHNN, CDR2 SYGVQD (reference sequence). V was clipped by 3 bases and J by 3 bases; unmatched bases: 7. The CDR3 contains 16 residues. CDR3 coding DNA: TGCGCCAGCAGTGAAATAGCGGGAGTGGGTACAGATACGCAGTATTTT. Its translation is CASSEIAGVGTDTQYF.

The chain employs TRBV6-5 and TRBJ1-1; TRBD1 is a possible D gene (5 bases). Trimming removed 4 bases from V and 4 bases from J, with 10 bases in between. Looked up from germline, CDR1 is MNHEY and CDR2 is SVGAGI. CDR3 length equals 13 residues. The CDR3 sequence: CASSLGEGTEAFF. The CDR3 DNA follows: TGTGCCAGCAGTTTGGGGGAGGGCACTGAAGCTTTCTTT.

The genes are TRBV2 and TRBJ2-1; D remains ambiguous. The germline V gene has CDR1 SNHLY and CDR2 FYNNEI. Trimming removed 3 bases at V and 4 bases at J, with 4 bases between. The CDR3 runs to 12 residues. CDR3 sequence: CASSDRYNEQFF. CDR3 coding DNA: TGTGCCAGCAGTGACAGGTACAATGAGCAGTTCTTC.

The chain uses TRBV9 and TRBJ1-2, with D possibly matching TRBD1 (5 bases). The CDR3 consists of 13 residues. The V gene's germline CDR1 is SGDLS and CDR2 YYNGEE. The V and J ends lost 0 bases and 4 bases respectively, with 7 bases between them. The DNA for the CDR3 is TGTGCCAGCAGCGTAGTTGGGGCCTATGGCTACACCTTC. Encoded protein: CASSVVGAYGYTF.

CDR3 sequence reads: CASSQGGGSHGYTF. Here the CDR3 DNA reads TGCGCCAGCAGCCAAGGGGGGGGATCTCATGGCTACACCTTC. The gene calls are TRBV4-1 and TRBJ1-2; maybe TRBD1 (5 bases). CDR1 and CDR2 (germline): MGHRA, YSYEKL. Trimming cost V 1 base and J 6 bases, with 12 bases left between them. This CDR3 spans 14 amino acids.

This clone showed up just a few times. V and J are TRBV6-4 and TRBJ1-1, with no clear D. CDR1 is MRHNA and CDR2 is SNTAGT in the germline V gene. The CDR3 extends over 14 amino acids. The V end lost 5 bases, the J end lost 1 base, and 11 bases lay between the germline ends. This chain's CDR3 is CASSKESGNTEAFF. CDR3 coding DNA: TGTGCCAGCAGTAAGGAGTCGGGGAACACTGAAGCTTTCTTT.